The clone carrying this TCR beta chain was counted between two and nine times. Its target is unknown. TCRdb passed the reads through MiXCR, listing each CDR3 protein once. Of some 680,000 distinct CDR3 sequences detected, roughly 35% appear once; the ten largest clones hold about 2.8%. These data come from a study of T cell repertoires in cytomegalovirus infection. Study information: It was the public TCR beta signatures that indicated both CMV infection and matching HLA type.

Overall study results and limits: In two of eight donors, the top clonotype was HLA-C-restricted CMV-specific. Cumulative public TCR beta family frequency identified carriers of CMV plus the relevant HLA.

The V and J ends lost 4 bases and 0 bases respectively, with 13 bases between them. This CDR3 is 16 amino acids long. CDR1 and CDR2 from the germline V gene are SGHNT and YYREEE (reference sequence). Input material: PBMCs. The chain couples TRBV5-4 to TRBJ1-4; D is unclear. The TCR originated in a human donor in good health (CMV status not recorded). Some clones in this sample may be carry-over from other donors' samples. The DNA for the CDR3 is TGTGCCAGCAGCCCCGGGCCCCCAGCAACTAATGAAAAACTGTTTTTT. It codes for CASSPGPPATNEKLFF.